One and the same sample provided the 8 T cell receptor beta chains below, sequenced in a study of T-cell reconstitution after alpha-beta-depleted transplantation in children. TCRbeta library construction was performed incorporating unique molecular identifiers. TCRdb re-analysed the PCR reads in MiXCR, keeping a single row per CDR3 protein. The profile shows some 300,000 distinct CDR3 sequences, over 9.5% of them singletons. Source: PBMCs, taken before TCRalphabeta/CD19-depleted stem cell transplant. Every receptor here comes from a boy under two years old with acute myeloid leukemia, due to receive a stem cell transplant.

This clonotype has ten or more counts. CDR3 bases: TGTGCCAGCAGTGAAGGAGGCCACGAGCAGTACTTC. Encoded protein: CASSEGGHEQYF. V is TRBV12-3 or TRBV12-4 and J is TRBJ2-7; tentatively, D is TRBD2 (5 bases). The length of the CDR3 is 12 residues. V was clipped by 5 bases and J by 5 bases, with 10 bases between them.

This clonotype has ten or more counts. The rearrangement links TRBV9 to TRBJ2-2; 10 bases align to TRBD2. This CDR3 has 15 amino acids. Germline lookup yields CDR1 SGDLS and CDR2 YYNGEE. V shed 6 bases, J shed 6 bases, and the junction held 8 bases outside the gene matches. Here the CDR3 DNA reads TGTGCCAGCACTCCCAGCGGGGGGGCTCCCGGGGAGCTGTTTTTT. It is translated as CASTPSGGAPGELFF.

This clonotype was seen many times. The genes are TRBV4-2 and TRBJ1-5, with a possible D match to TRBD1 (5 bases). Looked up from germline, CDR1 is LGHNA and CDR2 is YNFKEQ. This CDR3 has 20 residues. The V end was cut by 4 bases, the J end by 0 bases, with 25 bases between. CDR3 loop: CASSPRGPGLGVYSNQPQHF. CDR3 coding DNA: TGTGCCAGCAGCCCAAGGGGACCGGGACTTGGGGTTTATAGCAATCAGCCCCAGCATTTT.

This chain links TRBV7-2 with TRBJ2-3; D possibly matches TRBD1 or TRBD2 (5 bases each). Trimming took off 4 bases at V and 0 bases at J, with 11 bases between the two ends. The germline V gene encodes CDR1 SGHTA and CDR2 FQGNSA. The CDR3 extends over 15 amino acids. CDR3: CASSSGTSSTDTQYF. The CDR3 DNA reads TGTGCCAGCAGCTCGGGGACCTCCAGCACAGATACGCAGTATTTT.

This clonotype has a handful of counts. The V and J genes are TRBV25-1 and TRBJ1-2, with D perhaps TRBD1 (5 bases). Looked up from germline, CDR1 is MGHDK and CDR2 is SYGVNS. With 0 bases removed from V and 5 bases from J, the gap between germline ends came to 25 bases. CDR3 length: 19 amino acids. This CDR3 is CASSEYRDSRGKVGYGYTF. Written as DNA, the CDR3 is TGTGCCAGCAGTGAATACCGGGACTCCCGGGGGAAGGTTGGGTATGGCTACACCTTC.

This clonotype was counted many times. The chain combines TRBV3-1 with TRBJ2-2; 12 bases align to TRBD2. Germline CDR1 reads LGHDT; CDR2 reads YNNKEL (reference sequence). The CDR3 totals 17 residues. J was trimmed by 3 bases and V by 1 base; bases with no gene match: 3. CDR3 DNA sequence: TGTGCCAGCAGCCAAGGCGGACTAGCGGGGTACACCGGGGAGCTGTTTTTT. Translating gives CASSQGGLAGYTGELFF.

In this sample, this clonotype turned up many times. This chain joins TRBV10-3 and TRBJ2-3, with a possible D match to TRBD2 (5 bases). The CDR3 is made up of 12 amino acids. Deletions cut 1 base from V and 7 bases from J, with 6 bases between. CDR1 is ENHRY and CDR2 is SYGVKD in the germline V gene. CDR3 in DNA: TGTGCCATCAGTGAGTACGGGAATACGCAGTATTTT. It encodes CAISEYGNTQYF.

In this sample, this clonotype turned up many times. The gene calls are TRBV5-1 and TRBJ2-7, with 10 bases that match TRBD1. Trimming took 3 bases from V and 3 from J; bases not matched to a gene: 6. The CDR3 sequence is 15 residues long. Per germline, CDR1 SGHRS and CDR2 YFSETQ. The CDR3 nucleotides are TGCGCCAGCAGCTGGGGACAGGGGAGGGACTACGAGCAGTACTTC. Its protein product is CASSWGQGRDYEQYF.